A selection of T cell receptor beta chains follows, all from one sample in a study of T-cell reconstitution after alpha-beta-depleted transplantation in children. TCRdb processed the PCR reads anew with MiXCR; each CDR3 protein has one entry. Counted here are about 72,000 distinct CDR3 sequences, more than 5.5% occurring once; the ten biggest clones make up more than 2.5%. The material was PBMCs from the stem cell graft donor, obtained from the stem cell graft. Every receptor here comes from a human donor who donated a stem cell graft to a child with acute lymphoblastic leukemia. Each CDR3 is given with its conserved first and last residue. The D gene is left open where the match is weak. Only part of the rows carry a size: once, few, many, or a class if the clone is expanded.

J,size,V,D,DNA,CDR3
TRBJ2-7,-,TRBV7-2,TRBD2,TGTGTCAGCAGCTCTCAGGGTGGCGGGGGGGCCTACGAGCAGTACTTC,CVSSSQGGGGAYEQYF
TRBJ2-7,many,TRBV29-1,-,TGCAGCGTTCGTGGGGAGGATCCCTACGAGCAGTACTTC,CSVRGEDPYEQYF
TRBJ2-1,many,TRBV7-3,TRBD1,TGTGCCAGCAGCCCCGGGACAGCAAATGAGCAGTTCTTC,CASSPGTANEQFF
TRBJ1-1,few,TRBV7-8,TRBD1,TGTGCCAGCAGCCGGGAGGGGACAGAAAACACTGAAGCTTTCTTT,CASSREGTENTEAFF
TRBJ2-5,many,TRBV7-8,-,TGTGCCAGCAGCACACACCCAGGGCCCCCAGAGACCCAGTACTTC,CASSTHPGPPETQYF
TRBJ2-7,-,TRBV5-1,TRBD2,TGCGCCAGCAGCTTGGACCCGGGGGGGCCGGCCTACGAGCAGTACTTC,CASSLDPGGPAYEQYF
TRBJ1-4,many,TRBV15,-,TGTGCCACCAGCAGAGATCCAGTAGGGCGAGTGGGTGAAAAACTGTTTTTT,CATSRDPVGRVGEKLFF
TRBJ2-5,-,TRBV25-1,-,TGTGCCAGCAGTCGGCGCGGGACATGGTACCAAGAGACCCAGTACTTC,CASSRRGTWYQETQYF
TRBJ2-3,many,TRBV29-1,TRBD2,TGCAGCGTCGGGACTAGGCTAGCGGGAGAGAGCACAGATACGCAGTATTTT,CSVGTRLAGESTDTQYF
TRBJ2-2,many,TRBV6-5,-,TGTGCCAGCAGGGGACGGGTATCCACCGGGGAGCTGTTTTTT,CASRGRVSTGELFF
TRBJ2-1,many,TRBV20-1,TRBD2,TGCAGTGCTACCCCCATAGCGGGATCCTACAATGAGCAGTTCTTC,CSATPIAGSYNEQFF
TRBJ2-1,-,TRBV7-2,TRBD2,TGTGCCAGCAGCTTAGCCGGCGGGGGTGGGTTCTTC,CASSLAGGGGFF
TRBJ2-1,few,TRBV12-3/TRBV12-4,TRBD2,TGTGCCAGCACCTTGGCTAGCGGGGGGGCCGGTGAGCAGTTCTTC,CASTLASGGAGEQFF
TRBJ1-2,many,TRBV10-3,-,TGTGCCATCAGTGAAGTGGTGGGGGTAGCTAACTATGGCTACACCTTC,CAISEVVGVANYGYTF
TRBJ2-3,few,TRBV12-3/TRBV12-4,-,TGTGCCAGCAATTTTGGGGATACGCAGTATTTT,CASNFGDTQYF
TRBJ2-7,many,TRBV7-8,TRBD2,TGTGCCAGCAGCTTAGATCGCGGGGGGCCGCCCTCCTACGAGCAGTACTTC,CASSLDRGGPPSYEQYF
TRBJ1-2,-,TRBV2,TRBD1,TGTGCCAGCAGATATTCCCCGGGACAGGGCTTGTATGGCTACACCTTC,CASRYSPGQGLYGYTF
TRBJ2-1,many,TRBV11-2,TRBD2,TGTGCCAGCAGCTTAGATCTAGCGGGAGGTAAGGGTGAGCAGTTCTTC,CASSLDLAGGKGEQFF
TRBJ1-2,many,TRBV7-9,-,TGTGCCAGCAGCTCGGATACCGGGCCCTCTTATGGCTACACCTTC,CASSSDTGPSYGYTF
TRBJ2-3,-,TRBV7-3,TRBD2,TGTGCCAGCAGCCCTAGCGGGGGGCGGAACACAGATACGCAGTATTTT,CASSPSGGRNTDTQYF
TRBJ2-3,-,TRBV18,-,TGTGCCAGCTCACCCTCAATAGGGTCAAGTGATACGCAGTATTTT,CASSPSIGSSDTQYF
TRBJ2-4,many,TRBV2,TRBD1,TGTGCCAGCAGCCCTACCGGGACAGGGTTTGGCAACATTCAGTACTTC,CASSPTGTGFGNIQYF
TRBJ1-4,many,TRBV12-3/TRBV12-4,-,TGTGCCAGCCAGGGCCAAATTGGTGAAAAACTGTTTTTT,CASQGQIGEKLFF
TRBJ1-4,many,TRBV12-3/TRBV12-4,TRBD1,TGTGCCAGCAGTCCACAGGGGTGGGAAAAACTGTTTTTT,CASSPQGWEKLFF
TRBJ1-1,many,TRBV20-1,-,TGCAGTGCTACGCGGGACACCGCATATTACACTGAAGCTTTCTTT,CSATRDTAYYTEAFF
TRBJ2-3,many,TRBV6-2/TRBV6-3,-,TGTGCCAGCAGTTACCGGAGGGCCGCAGATACGCAGTATTTT,CASSYRRAADTQYF
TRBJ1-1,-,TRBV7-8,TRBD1,TGTGCCAGCAGCAAACAGGGGGCGCTGGGGACTGAAGCTTTCTTT,CASSKQGALGTEAFF
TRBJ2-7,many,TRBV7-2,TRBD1,TGTGCCAGCAGCACTCAAGGGACAGTGGTCTACGAGCAGTACTTC,CASSTQGTVVYEQYF
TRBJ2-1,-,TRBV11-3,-,TGTGCCAGCAGCTTCAGGCGGTTTAGTGAGAAGTTCTTC,CASSFRRFSEKFF
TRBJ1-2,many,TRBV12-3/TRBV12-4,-,TGTGCCAGCAGTTTTCGGGCAGGGGATGGCTACACCTTC,CASSFRAGDGYTF
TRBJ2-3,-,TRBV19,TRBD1,TGTGCCAGTAGGTTGCAGGGGGCGAGCACAGATACGCAGTATTTT,CASRLQGASTDTQYF
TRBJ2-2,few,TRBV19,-,TGTGCCAGTAGTCTCGGACGGGACACCGGGGAGCTGTTTTTT,CASSLGRDTGELFF
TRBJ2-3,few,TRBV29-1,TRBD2,TGCAGCGTCGAGCGGGGCGCTAGCACAGATACGCAGTATTTT,CSVERGASTDTQYF
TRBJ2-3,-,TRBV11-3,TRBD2,TGTGCCAGCAGCCACCCCTCTAGCGGGAGGACAACAGATACGCAGTATTTT,CASSHPSSGRTTDTQYF
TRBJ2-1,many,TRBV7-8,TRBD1,TGTGCCAGCAGCTCAATGGGGGACAGGGGGACCGACAATGAGCAGTTCTTC,CASSSMGDRGTDNEQFF
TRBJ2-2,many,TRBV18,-,TGTGCCAGCTCACCACTAGCCACCGGGGAGCTGTTTTTT,CASSPLATGELFF
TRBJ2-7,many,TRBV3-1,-,TGTGCCAGCAGCCTCTCCCCCTACGAGCAGTACTTC,CASSLSPYEQYF